Shown below are 8 T cell receptor beta chains from a single sample sequenced in a study of regulatory T cells in long-lasting Graves disease (dated by TCRdb to the early 2020s). Per the publication, the time point label means: persistent/refractory GD, antithyroid drugs over 5 years with positive TRAb. For both TCR sequencing and RNA sequencing, RNA was extracted from PBMCs in TRIzol. The library came from multiplex PCR. TCRdb shows the sequencer as Illumina HiSeq 4000. CDR3 regions were amplified by Arm-PCR with iRepertoire HTBI primers to construct TCR beta libraries. TCRdb applied fastp at Q25 and MiXCR to the public reads, then kept only in-frame beta chains. Entries are consolidated by CDR3 protein sequence, retaining the most common genes and DNA. In all, the sample holds roughly 450,000 distinct CDR3 sequences, and under 25% of those were seen once. The ten most abundant clones make up 7% to 9.5% of the sample.

Sequenced here: peripheral blood mononuclear cells (PBMCs), sampled when the disease was refractory, from a patient treated with antithyroid drugs. The origin of the receptors is a female donor with Graves disease.

This clonotype occurred many times. The chain links TRBV29-1 to TRBJ1-2; no clear D. Germline CDR1 SQVTM, CDR2 ANQGSEA. The CDR3 loop spans 12 amino acids. Between the trimmed V and J ends, which lost 2 bases and 0 bases, there was a span of 4 bases. The CDR3 spells CSVENANYGYTF. The CDR3 bases are TGCAGCGTTGAAAACGCTAACTATGGCTACACCTTC.

This clonotype has just one count. The V gene is TRBV6-1, the J gene TRBJ2-2; D is uncertain. Germline assignment: CDR1 MNHNS and CDR2 SASEGT. V lost 8 bases to trimming and J lost 7 bases, with 8 bases between them. The CDR3 contains 11 residues. The CDR3 sequence: CASADRGELFF. The CDR3 coding sequence is TGTGCCAGCGCAGACCGCGGGGAGCTGTTTTTT.

Of note for this clonotype: A much larger clone is a single base away; this may be a read error. Because it lacks the conserved phenylalanine or tryptophan at the end, this CDR3 is likely a read error. The chain carries TRBV30 and TRBJ2-7, with TRBD1 matching over 10 bases. This CDR3 spans 15 amino acids. Germline lookup yields CDR1 GTSNPN and CDR2 SVGIG (reference sequence). V was clipped by 3 bases and J by 9 bases; unmatched bases: 14. As DNA, the CDR3 is TGTGCCTGGAGCGGTGGACAGGGGGTTTTGTTGGGGCAGTACCTC. Translation: CAWSGGQGVLLGQYL.

The rearrangement uses TRBV20-1 and TRBJ1-4; the match to TRBD1 covers 7 bases. V shed 6 bases, J shed 4 bases, and the junction held 14 bases outside the gene matches. This CDR3 is 16 amino acids long. The germline CDR1 and CDR2 sequences are DFQATT and SNEGSKA (reference sequence). In nucleotides, the CDR3 is TGCAGTGCCCGTGGGGCAGGGGGAGATATTAATGAAAAACTGTTTTTT. This translates into CSARGAGGDINEKLFF.

The V and J genes are TRBV28 and TRBJ2-5; perhaps D is TRBD1 or TRBD2 (5 bases each). Germline CDR1 is MDHEN and CDR2 is SYDVKM. V was pared by 3 bases and J by 0 bases, with 11 bases between. This CDR3 has 15 residues. The CDR3 bases are TGTGCCAGCAGTTTTATTGGGGGAAACCAAGAGACCCAGTACTTC. As protein: CASSFIGGNQETQYF.

This clonotype showed up just once. The V and J genes are TRBV9 and TRBJ1-4; D unresolved. V lost 5 bases, J lost 8 bases, and 16 bases lay in between. Per germline, CDR1 SGDLS and CDR2 YYNGEE. The CDR3 contains 14 residues. The CDR3 region has the DNA TGTGCCAGCAGTAGAGGAGGGCTGGAGGAAAAACTGTTTTTT. It yields the protein CASSRGGLEEKLFF.

This clonotype was detected many times. The rearrangement uses TRBV15 and TRBJ2-7, with 11 bases lining up with TRBD1. Unmatched junction bases numbered 4, after V lost 1 base and J lost 5 bases. CDR3 length: 15 residues. Germline V gives CDR1 LNHNV, CDR2 YYDKDF (reference sequence). CDR3 region: CATSRGGTGGHEQYF. The CDR3 DNA reads TGTGCCACCAGCAGAGGGGGGACAGGGGGTCACGAGCAGTACTTC.

This clonotype has at least ten counts. One junction end disagrees with the germline gene, perhaps due to a read error. This chain uses TRBV7-7 with TRBJ2-5, with 7 nucleotides matching TRBD1. The CDR3 is made up of 15 amino acids. Germline values: CDR1 SSHAT, CDR2 FNYEAQ (reference sequence). The CDR3 loop is CASSSSPGTEETQYF. The CDR3 region has the DNA TGTGCTAGCAGCTCCAGCCCTGGGACAGAAGAGACCCAGTACTTC.